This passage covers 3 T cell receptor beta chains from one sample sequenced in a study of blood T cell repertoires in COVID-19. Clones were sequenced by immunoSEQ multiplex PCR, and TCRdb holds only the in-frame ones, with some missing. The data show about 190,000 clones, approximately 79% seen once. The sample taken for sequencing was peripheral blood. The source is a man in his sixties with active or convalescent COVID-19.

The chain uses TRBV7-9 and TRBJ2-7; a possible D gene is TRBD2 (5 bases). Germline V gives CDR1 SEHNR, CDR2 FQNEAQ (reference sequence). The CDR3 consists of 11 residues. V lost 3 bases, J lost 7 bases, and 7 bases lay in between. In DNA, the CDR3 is TGTGCCAGCAGCTTTGGGAGTGAGCAGTACTTC. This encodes CASSFGSEQYF.

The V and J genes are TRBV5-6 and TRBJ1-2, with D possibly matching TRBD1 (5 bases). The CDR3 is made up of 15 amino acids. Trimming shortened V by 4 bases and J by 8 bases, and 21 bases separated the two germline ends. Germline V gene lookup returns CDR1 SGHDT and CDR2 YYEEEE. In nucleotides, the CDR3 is TGTGCCAGCAGCCTTTGGGGCGGGGGACCGGGAGGCTACACCTTC. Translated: CASSLWGGGPGGYTF.

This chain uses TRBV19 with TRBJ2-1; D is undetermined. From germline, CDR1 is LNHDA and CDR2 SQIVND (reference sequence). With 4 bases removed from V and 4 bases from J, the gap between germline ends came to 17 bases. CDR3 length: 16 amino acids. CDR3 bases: TGTGCCAGTAGTAGAGTGTCGACTGGCCTGTACAATGAGCAGTTCTTC. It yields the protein CASSRVSTGLYNEQFF.